The subject of this entry is one T cell receptor beta chain. TCRdb's table, derived via immunoSEQ multiplex PCR, lists solely in-frame clones and lacks some. This table has 380,000 or so clones, about 90% appearing once. The data originate from a study of blood T cell repertoires in COVID-19. CDR3 length: 16 residues. Trimming pared 4 bases from V and 5 bases from J, leaving 20 bases between. Per germline, CDR1 LGHDT and CDR2 YNNKEL (reference sequence). The clonotype originates from a man aged 25-45 years who had recovered from COVID-19. V usage is TRBV3-1 (or the pseudogene TRBV3-2) and J usage is TRBJ1-2, with D perhaps TRBD1 (5 bases). Material for sequencing was PBMCs or T cells enriched from blood (not recorded which). CDR3 bases: TGTGCCAGCAGCCCGCTGTGGGGGGGAGAGCTTTATGGCTACACCTTC. This sequence encodes CASSPLWGGELYGYTF.